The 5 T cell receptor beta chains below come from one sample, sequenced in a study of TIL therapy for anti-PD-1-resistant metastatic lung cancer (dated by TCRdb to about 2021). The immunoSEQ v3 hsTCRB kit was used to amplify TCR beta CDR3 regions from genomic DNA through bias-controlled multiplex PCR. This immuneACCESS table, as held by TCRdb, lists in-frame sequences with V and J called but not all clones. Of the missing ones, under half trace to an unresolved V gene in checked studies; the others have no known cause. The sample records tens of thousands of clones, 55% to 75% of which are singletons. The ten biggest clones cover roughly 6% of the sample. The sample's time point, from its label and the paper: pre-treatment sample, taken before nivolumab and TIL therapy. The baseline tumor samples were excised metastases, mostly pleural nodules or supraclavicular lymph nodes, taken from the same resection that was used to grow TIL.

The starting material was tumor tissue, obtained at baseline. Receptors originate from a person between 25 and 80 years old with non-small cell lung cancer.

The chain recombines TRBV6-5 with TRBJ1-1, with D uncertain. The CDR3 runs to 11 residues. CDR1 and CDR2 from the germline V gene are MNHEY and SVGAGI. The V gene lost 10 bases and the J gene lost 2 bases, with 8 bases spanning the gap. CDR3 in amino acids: CATHGNTEAFF. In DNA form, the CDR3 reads TGTGCCACGCATGGAAACACTGAAGCTTTCTTT.

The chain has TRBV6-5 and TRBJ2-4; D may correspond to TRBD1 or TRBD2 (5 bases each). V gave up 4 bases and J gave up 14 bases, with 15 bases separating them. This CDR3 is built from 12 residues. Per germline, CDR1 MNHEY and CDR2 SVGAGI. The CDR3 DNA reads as TGTGCCAGCAGTTCACCGGTGGGACGGGAGTACTTC. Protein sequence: CASSSPVGREYF.

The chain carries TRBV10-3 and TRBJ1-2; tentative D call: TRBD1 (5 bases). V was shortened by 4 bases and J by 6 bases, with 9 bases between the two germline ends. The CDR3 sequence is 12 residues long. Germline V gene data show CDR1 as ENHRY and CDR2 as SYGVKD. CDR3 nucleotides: TGTGCCATCAGTGTTTCAGGGAATGGCTACACCTTC. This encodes CAISVSGNGYTF.

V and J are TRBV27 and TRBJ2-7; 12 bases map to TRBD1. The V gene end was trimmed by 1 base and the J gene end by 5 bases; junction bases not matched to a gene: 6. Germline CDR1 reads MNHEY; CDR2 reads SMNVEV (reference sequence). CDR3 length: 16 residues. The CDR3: CASSLWGQGARNEQYF. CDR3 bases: TGTGCCAGCAGTTTATGGGGACAGGGGGCTCGGAACGAGCAGTACTTC.

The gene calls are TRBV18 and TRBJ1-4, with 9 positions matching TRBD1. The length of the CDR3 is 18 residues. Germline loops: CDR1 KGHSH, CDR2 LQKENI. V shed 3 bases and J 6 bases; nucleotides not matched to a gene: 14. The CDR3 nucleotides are TGTGCCAGCTCACCGACTACCGGGACAGGGTTGGTGTATGAAAAACTGTTTTTT. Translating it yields CASSPTTGTGLVYEKLFF.